A single TCR beta chain is shown here with its context. TCRdb keeps only in-frame clones here, not all; method: immunoSEQ multiplex PCR. The sample shows under 100,000 clones, roughly 96% of them seen only once. This sample was included in a study of T cell changes during pregnancy in multiple sclerosis. The CDR3 loop spans 16 amino acids. The chain recombines TRBV21-1 with TRBJ2-5; the D call TRBD1 from the table was never checked on the DNA. TRBV21-1 is a known pseudogene. The source of this sequence is a female donor with multiple sclerosis, enrolled in a pregnancy study. Source: peripheral blood, taken in the second trimester of pregnancy. The CDR3 sequence: CASSTYRDKYQETQYF. The DNA of the CDR3 is TGTGCCAGCAGCACATATCGGGACAAGTACCAAGAGACCCAGTACTTC.